This T cell receptor (beta chain) was recovered during a study of cytomegalovirus exposure and HLA in healthy donors. About the study: As released early, the data held roughly 85 million unique TCRs from HLA-typed donors.

For this clone: As yet, its antigen is unknown.

In the PCR, 60 Vbeta and 13 Jbeta primers were used. The protocol was immunoSEQ multiplex PCR, while the TCRdb copy is restricted to in-frame clones and leaves out a portion. The sample lists 150,000 to 200,000 clones, over 70% seen once, with roughly 1.4% in the top ten. V was pared by 0 bases and J by 3 bases, with 9 bases of the junction left unmatched. CDR1 and CDR2 from the germline V gene are GTSNPN and SVGIG (reference sequence). This CDR3 contains 18 residues. Healthy individuals who donated bone marrow served as the donors. Study-wide findings and caveats: Looking again later, the authors saw that most CMV-associated TCR beta chains seemed HLA-restricted. With later analysis, a missense DCLRE1C variant became linked to TCR beta V- and J-gene trimming.

The source material was PBMCs. This chain connects TRBV30 to TRBJ2-6; the match to TRBD1 covers 9 bases. The TCR originated in a woman between 25 and 40 years old in good health and CMV-seropositive. CDR3 in amino acids: CAWSVPPGQGFGANVLTF. In DNA form, the CDR3 reads TGTGCCTGGAGTGTACCACCGGGACAGGGTTTTGGGGCCAACGTCCTGACTTTC. Supplemented by reference TRBV30 and TRBJ2-6, the full variable domain reads SQTIHQWPATLVQPVGSPLSLECTVEGTSNPNLYWYRQAAGRGLQLLFYSVGIGQISSEVPQNLSASRPQDRQFILSSKKLLLSDSGFYLCAWSVPPGQGFGANVLTFGAGSRLTVL.